This T cell receptor delta chain was sequenced in a study of Vδ1+ human thymocytes. The germline V gene has CDR1 TSWWSYY and CDR2 QGS. The CDR3 contains 19 residues. J was trimmed by 0 bases and V by 5 bases; bases with no gene match: 15. Extracted RNA was reverse transcribed into cDNA. Multiplex PCR used pooled V-gene forward primers and a constant-region reverse primer to amplify CDR3s. TCRdb reanalysed the multiplex PCR reads via CATT. The sample includes some 55,000 delta-chain clones, less than 20% of them seen just once. Study outcomes and limitations: Thymic TRG and TRD repertoires appeared highly polyclonal.

This clone occurred a few times. Its antigen is not known. The TCR comes from a boy under two years old who had congenital heart surgery. The V gene is TRDV1, the J gene TRDJ1; 10 nucleotides align to TRDD3. The sequencing sample was made of Vdelta1+ gamma-delta thymocytes from the thymus. Specified subset: FACS-sorted CD3+ TCRalphabeta- TCRVdelta1+ TCRVdelta2- thymocytes. CDR3 protein: CALGIPGGYGPRNTDKLIF. DNA for the CDR3: TGTGCTCTTGGGATCCCCGGGGGATACGGGCCCAGAAACACCGATAAACTCATCTTT.